One and the same sample provided the 13 T cell receptor beta chains below, sequenced in a study of blood T cell repertoires in COVID-19. Assay used: immunoSEQ multiplex PCR; TCRdb lists only in-frame clones, some missing. The table lists some 320,000 clones, 89% of them singletons, with less than 3.5% in the top ten. The sample consisted of PBMCs or T cells enriched from blood (not recorded which). These receptors were collected from a woman aged 50 to 65 who had been exposed to COVID-19.

This rearrangement joins TRBV5-1 to TRBJ2-5; TRBD2 aligns across 10 bases. Germline-derived CDR1 and CDR2 are SGHRS and YFSETQ. The CDR3 sequence is 15 residues long. V gave up 9 bases and J gave up 2 bases; unmatched junction bases: 10. CDR3 region: CATTRAGGNQETQYF. The CDR3 bases are TGCGCCACTACCCGAGCGGGGGGGAATCAAGAGACCCAGTACTTC.

This clone was detected only once. DNA for the CDR3: TGTGCCAGCTCACCACCCGGGATGGCCGGGGAGCTGTTTTTT. It codes for CASSPPGMAGELFF. V is TRBV18 and J is TRBJ2-2, with TRBD2 as a possible D gene (5 bases). Trimming removed 0 bases at V and 6 bases at J, with 8 bases between. The CDR3 runs to 14 residues. In germline, CDR1 is KGHSH, CDR2 LQKENI.

The gene calls are TRBV2 and TRBJ1-6; 10 nucleotides line up with TRBD1. The germline CDR1 and CDR2 sequences are SNHLY and FYNNEI. Trimming cost V 4 bases and J 0 bases; bases outside gene matches: 9. This CDR3 comprises 19 residues. The CDR3 DNA is TGTGCCAGCAGTGGAAAGGGACAGGGGCTAAGCTCCTATAATTCACCCCTCCACTTT. Translation gives CASSGKGQGLSSYNSPLHF. Filled out from reference TRBV2 and TRBJ1-6, the complete variable domain reads EPEVTQTPSHQVTQMGQEVILRCVPISNHLYFYWYRQILGQKVEFLVSFYNNEISEKSEIFDDQFSVERPDGSNFTLKIRSTKLEDSAMYFCASSGKGQGLSSYNSPLHFGNGTRLTVT.

The V gene is TRBV19, the J gene TRBJ1-2; 7 bases fit TRBD1. This CDR3 is 13 amino acids long. V dropped 5 bases and J dropped 2; count of bases not matched to a gene: 2. Germline CDR1 LNHDA, CDR2 SQIVND (reference sequence). The CDR3 DNA sequence: TGTGCCAGTAGTGTCAGGGGGAACTATGGCTACACCTTC. Protein product: CASSVRGNYGYTF.

This chain connects TRBV5-1 to TRBJ2-7, with D possibly TRBD1 on 6 matching bases. Trimming stripped 4 bases from V and 2 bases from J, with 10 bases between. Germline V CDR1 and CDR2: SGHRS, YFSETQ. This CDR3 is built from 13 residues. DNA of the CDR3: TGCGCCAGCAGCAGGGACAATACCTACGAGCAGTACTTC. This encodes CASSRDNTYEQYF.

The chain combines TRBV3-1 (or the pseudogene TRBV3-2) with TRBJ2-1; maybe TRBD1 (6 bases). Trimming took 0 bases from V and 7 from J, leaving 10 bases between them. The CDR3 runs 14 residues. Per the germline V gene, CDR1 is LGHDT and CDR2 is YNNKEL (reference sequence). For the CDR3, the DNA is TGTGCCAGCAGCCAAGATCGTCAGGGGAATGAGCAGTTCTTC. Its translation: CASSQDRQGNEQFF.

J is TRBJ1-6 and V is TRBV7-8; TRBD1 might be the D (6 bases). With 1 base removed from V and 7 bases from J, the gap between germline ends came to 11 bases. Germline values: CDR1 SGHVS, CDR2 FQNEAQ. The CDR3 consists of 15 residues. The CDR3: CASSLDRTENSPLHF. CDR3 DNA sequence: TGTGCCAGCAGCTTAGATCGGACAGAAAATTCACCCCTCCACTTT.

Turning to this clone: Other DNA sequences in the same sample also yield this CDR3. The chain couples TRBV20-1 to TRBJ1-2; D call uncertain. V shed 1 base and J shed 5 bases, with 5 bases lying between them. The germline CDR1 and CDR2 sequences are DFQATT and SNEGSKA (reference sequence). There are 11 residues in the CDR3. For the CDR3, the DNA is TGCAGTGCTAGAGGAGATTATGGCTACACCTTC. It encodes CSARGDYGYTF.

This chain connects TRBV6-5 to TRBJ1-2; weak D call: TRBD1 (5 bases). Germline CDR1 is MNHEY and CDR2 is SVGAGI. The V end lost 6 bases, the J end lost 6 bases, and 17 bases lay between the germline ends. This CDR3 has 14 amino acids. CDR3 region: CASSNPPGRHGYTF. The CDR3 nucleotides read TGTGCCAGCAGCAATCCCCCAGGGCGACATGGCTACACCTTC.

The chain joins TRBV5-5 to TRBJ1-2, with 10 bases matching TRBD1. CDR3 length: 16 amino acids. The germline gives CDR1 SGHKS, CDR2 YYEKEE (reference sequence). Losses at the gene ends were 4 bases for V and 2 bases for J; bases not matched to a gene: 8. The CDR3 sequence is CASSVTGTGVNYGYTF. The CDR3 bases are TGTGCCAGCAGCGTAACCGGGACAGGGGTGAACTATGGCTACACCTTC. Together with reference TRBV5-5 and TRBJ1-2, the CDR3 gives the full variable domain: DAGVTQSPTHLIKTRGQQVTLRCSPISGHKSVSWYQQVLGQGPQFIFQYYEKEERGRGNFPDRFSARQFPNYSSELNVNALLLGDSALYLCASSVTGTGVNYGYTFGSGTRLTVV.

The rearrangement uses TRBV18 and TRBJ1-1; a weak D match, TRBD1 (5 bases). CDR1 is KGHSH and CDR2 is LQKENI in the germline V gene. The V gene lost 3 bases and the J gene lost 0 bases, with 11 bases spanning the gap. The CDR3 covers 15 residues. CDR3 in DNA: TGTGCCAGCTCACCCATGACAGCTATGAACACTGAAGCTTTCTTT. Encoded protein: CASSPMTAMNTEAFF. Combining the CDR3 with reference TRBV18 and TRBJ1-1 gives the whole variable domain NAGVMQNPRHLVRRRGQEARLRCSPMKGHSHVYWYRQLPEEGLKFMVYLQKENIIDESGMPKERFSAEFPKEGPSILRIQQVVRGDSAAYFCASSPMTAMNTEAFFGQGTRLTVV.

V is TRBV6-1 and J is TRBJ2-7; 8 nucleotides match TRBD2. V was pared by 2 bases and J by 6 bases, with 9 bases of the junction left unmatched. The CDR3 loop spans 15 amino acids. Germline V CDR1 and CDR2: MNHNS, SASEGT. CDR3 sequence (DNA): TGTGCCAGCAGTGAACCCGGGACTAGAGGAGGCGAGCAGTACTTC. Translating it yields CASSEPGTRGGEQYF.

The chain links TRBV6-5 to TRBJ1-6; D gene ambiguous. The CDR3 has 15 amino acids. From germline, CDR1 is MNHEY and CDR2 SVGAGI. The V and J ends lost 6 bases and 7 bases respectively, with 16 bases between them. The CDR3 sequence: CASSPREGRNSPLHF. CDR3 nucleotides: TGTGCCAGCAGCCCGAGGGAGGGTAGGAATTCACCCCTCCACTTT.